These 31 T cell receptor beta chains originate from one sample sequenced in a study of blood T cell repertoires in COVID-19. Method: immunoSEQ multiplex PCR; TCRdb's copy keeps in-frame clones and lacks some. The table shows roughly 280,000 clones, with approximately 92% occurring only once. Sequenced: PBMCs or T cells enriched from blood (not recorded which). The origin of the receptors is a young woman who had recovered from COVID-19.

The CDR3, as DNA: TGTGCCAGCAGCTCACAGGGTCCCATCTACAATGAGCAGTTCTTC. Translated: CASSSQGPIYNEQFF. The chain recombines TRBV7-9 with TRBJ2-1, with D maybe TRBD1 (6 bases). Looked up from germline, CDR1 is SEHNR and CDR2 is FQNEAQ (reference sequence). The V and J ends lost 4 bases and 3 bases respectively, with 13 bases between them. The CDR3 runs 15 residues.

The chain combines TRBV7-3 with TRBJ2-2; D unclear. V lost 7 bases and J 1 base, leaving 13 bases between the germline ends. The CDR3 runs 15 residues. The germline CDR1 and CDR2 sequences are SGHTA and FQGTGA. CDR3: CASTSGSGNTGELFF. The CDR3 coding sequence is TGTGCCAGCACCTCTGGGTCAGGGAACACCGGGGAGCTGTTTTTT.

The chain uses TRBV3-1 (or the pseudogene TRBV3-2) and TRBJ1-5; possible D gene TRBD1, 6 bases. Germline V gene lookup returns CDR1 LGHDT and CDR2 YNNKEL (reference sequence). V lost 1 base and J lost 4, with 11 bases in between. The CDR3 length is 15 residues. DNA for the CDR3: TGTGCCAGCAGCCAAGGATCAGGGGTTAATCAGCCCCAGCATTTT. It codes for CASSQGSGVNQPQHF.

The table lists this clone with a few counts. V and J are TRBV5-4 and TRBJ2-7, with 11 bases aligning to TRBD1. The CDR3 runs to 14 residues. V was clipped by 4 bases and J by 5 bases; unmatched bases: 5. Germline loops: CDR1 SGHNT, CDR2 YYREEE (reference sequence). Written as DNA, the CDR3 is TGTGCCAGCAGCCTTGGACAGGGGGCCCACGAGCAGTACTTC. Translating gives CASSLGQGAHEQYF.

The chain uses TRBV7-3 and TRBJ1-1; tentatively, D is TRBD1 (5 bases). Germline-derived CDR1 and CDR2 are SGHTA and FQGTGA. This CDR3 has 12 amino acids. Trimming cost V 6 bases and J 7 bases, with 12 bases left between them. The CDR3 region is CASSQMGGEAFF. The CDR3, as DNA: TGTGCCAGCAGTCAAATGGGGGGTGAAGCTTTCTTT.

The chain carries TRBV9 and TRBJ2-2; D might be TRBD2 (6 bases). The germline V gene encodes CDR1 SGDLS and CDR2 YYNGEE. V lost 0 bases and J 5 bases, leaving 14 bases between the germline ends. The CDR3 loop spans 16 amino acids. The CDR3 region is CASSVATGGWTGELFF. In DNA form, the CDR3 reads TGTGCCAGCAGCGTAGCTACCGGGGGATGGACCGGGGAGCTGTTTTTT.

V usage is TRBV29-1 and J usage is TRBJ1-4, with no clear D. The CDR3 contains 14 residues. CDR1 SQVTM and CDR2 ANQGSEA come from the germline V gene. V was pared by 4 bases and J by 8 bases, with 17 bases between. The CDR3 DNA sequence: TGCAGCGTTGTAACCGGTCTCACGAGGGAAAAACTGTTTTTT. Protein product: CSVVTGLTREKLFF.

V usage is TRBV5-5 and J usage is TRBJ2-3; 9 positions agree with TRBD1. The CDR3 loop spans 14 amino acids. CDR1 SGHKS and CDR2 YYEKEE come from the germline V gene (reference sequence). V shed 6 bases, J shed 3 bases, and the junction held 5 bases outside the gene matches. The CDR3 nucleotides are TGTGCCAGCATCCTACAGGGGGCAACAGATACGCAGTATTTT. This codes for CASILQGATDTQYF.

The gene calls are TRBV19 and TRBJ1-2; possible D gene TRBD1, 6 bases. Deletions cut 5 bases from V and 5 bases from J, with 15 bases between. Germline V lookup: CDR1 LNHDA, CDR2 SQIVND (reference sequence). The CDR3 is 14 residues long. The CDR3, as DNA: TGTGCCAGTAGTGGGGGGGCCCACGTTTATGGCTACACCTTC. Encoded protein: CASSGGAHVYGYTF.

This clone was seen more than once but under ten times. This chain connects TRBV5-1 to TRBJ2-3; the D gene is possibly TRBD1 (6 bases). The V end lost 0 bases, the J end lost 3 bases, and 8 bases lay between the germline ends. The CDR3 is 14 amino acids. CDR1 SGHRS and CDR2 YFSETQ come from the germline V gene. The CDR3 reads CASSLADSTDTQYF. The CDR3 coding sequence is TGCGCCAGCAGCTTGGCGGACAGTACAGATACGCAGTATTTT. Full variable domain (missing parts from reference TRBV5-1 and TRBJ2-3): KAGVTQTPRYLIKTRGQQVTLSCSPISGHRSVSWYQQTPGQGLQFLFEYFSETQRNKGNFPGRFSGRQFSNSRSEMNVSTLELGDSALYLCASSLADSTDTQYFGPGTRLTVL.

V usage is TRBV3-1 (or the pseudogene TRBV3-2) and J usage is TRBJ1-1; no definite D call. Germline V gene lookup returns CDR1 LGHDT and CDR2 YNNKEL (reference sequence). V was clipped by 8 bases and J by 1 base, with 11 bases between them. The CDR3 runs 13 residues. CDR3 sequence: CASSTRGNTEAFF. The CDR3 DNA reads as TGTGCCAGCTCGACGCGGGGGAACACTGAAGCTTTCTTT.

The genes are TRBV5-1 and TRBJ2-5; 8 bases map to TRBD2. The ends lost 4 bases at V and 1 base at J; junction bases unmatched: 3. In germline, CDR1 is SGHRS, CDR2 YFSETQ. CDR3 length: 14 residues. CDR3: CASSIGLAQETQYF. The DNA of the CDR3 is TGCGCCAGCAGCATAGGACTAGCCCAAGAGACCCAGTACTTC.

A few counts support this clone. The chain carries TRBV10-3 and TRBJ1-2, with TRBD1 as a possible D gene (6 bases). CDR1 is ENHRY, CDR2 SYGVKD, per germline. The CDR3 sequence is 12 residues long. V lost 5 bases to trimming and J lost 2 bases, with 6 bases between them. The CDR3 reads CAISQGNYGYTF. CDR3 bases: TGTGCCATCAGTCAGGGGAACTATGGCTACACCTTC.

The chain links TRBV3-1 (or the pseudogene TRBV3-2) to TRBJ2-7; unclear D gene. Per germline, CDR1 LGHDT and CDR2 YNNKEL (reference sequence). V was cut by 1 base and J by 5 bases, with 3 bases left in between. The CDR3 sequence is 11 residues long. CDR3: CASSQVNEQYF. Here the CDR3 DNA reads TGTGCCAGCAGCCAAGTCAACGAGCAGTACTTC.

CDR3 nucleotide sequence: TGTGCCAGCAGAGGCGGGGCGGAAGAAGGAAAACTGTTTTTT. Translated: CASRGGAEEGKLFF. This chain links TRBV28 with TRBJ1-4; D possibly corresponds to TRBD1 (5 bases). The CDR3 is made up of 14 amino acids. The germline V gene encodes CDR1 MDHEN and CDR2 SYDVKM. V gave up 6 bases and J gave up 10 bases, with 18 bases separating them.

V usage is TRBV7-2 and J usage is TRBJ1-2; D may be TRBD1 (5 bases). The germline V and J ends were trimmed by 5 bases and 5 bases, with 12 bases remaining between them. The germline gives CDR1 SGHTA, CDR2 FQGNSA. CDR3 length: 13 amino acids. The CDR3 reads CASSGGAAYGYTF. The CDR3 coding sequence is TGTGCCAGCAGCGGAGGGGCAGCTTATGGCTACACCTTC.

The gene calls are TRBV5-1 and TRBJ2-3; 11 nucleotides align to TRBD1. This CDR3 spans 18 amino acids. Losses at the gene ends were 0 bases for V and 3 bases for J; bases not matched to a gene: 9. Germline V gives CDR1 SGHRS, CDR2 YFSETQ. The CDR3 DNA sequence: TGCGCCAGCAGCTTGGTTGGCGGGACAGGGGGTAGGACAGATACGCAGTATTTT. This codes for CASSLVGGTGGRTDTQYF.

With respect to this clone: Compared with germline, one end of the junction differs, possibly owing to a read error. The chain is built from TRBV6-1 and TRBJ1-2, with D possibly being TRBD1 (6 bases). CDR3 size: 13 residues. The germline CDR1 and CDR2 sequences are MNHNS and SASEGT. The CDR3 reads CASSEAPGAGEHF. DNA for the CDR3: TGTGCCAGCAGTGAAGCCCCGGGGGCGGGGGAGCACTTC.

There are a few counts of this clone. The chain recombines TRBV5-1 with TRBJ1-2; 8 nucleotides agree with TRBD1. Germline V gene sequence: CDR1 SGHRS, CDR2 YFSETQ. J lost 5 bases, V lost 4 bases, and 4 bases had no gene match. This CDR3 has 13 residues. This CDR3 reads CASSPDRAYGYTF. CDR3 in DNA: TGCGCCAGCAGCCCGGACAGGGCTTATGGCTACACCTTC.

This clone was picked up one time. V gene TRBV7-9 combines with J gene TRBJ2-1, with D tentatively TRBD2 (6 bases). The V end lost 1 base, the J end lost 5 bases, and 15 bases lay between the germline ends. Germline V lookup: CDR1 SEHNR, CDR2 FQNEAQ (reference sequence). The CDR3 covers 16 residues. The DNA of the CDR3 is TGTGCCAGCAGCTTAGTTGGGGGGAAAATCAACAATGAGCAGTTCTTC. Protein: CASSLVGGKINNEQFF.

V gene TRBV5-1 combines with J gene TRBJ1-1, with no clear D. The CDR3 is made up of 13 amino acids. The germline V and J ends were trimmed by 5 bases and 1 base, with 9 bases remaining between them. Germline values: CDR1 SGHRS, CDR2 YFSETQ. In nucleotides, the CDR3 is TGCGCCAGCAGTAGAAGCGGGAACACTGAAGCTTTCTTT. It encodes CASSRSGNTEAFF.

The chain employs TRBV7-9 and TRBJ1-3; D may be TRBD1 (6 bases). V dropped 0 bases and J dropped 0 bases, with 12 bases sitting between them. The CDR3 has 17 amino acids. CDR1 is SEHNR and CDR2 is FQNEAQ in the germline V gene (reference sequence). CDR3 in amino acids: CASSLAGTPNSGNTIYF. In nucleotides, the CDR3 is TGTGCCAGCAGCTTAGCCGGGACACCGAACTCTGGAAACACCATATATTTT.

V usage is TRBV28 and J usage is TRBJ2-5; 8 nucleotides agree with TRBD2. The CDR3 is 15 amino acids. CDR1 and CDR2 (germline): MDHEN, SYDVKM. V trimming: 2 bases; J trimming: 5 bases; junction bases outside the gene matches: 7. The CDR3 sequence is CASSLPGLARETQYF. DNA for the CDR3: TGTGCCAGCAGTTTACCCGGACTAGCACGTGAGACCCAGTACTTC.

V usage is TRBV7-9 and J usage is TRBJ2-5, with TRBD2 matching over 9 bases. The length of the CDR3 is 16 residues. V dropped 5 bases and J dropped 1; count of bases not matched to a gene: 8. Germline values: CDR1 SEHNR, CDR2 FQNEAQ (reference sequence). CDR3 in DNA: TGTGCCAGCAGCCCACGAGCGGGGGGCGGCCAAGAGACCCAGTACTTC. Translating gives CASSPRAGGGQETQYF.

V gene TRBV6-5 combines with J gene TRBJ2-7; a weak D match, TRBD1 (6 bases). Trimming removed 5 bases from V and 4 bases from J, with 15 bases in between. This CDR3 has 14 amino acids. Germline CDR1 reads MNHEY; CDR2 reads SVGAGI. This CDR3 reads CASSTPQGSYEQYF. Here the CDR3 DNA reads TGTGCCAGCAGTACCCCACAGGGTTCGTACGAGCAGTACTTC.

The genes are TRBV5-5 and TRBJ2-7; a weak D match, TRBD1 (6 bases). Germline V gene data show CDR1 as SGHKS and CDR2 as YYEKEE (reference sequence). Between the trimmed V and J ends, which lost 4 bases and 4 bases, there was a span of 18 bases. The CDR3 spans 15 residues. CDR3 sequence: CASSPAPTGTYEQYF. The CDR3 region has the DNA TGTGCCAGCAGCCCGGCCCCCACAGGGACGTACGAGCAGTACTTC.

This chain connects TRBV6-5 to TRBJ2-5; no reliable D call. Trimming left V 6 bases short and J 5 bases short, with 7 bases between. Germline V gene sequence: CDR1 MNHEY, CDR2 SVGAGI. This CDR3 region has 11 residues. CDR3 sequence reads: CASRFRETQYF. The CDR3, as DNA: TGTGCCAGCAGGTTCAGGGAGACCCAGTACTTC.

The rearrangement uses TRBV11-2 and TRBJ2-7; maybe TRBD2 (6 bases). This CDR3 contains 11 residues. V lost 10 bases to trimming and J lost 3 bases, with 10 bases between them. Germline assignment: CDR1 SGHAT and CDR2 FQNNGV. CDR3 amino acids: CATRRGYEQYF. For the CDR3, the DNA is TGTGCCACCCGGAGGGGCTACGAGCAGTACTTC.

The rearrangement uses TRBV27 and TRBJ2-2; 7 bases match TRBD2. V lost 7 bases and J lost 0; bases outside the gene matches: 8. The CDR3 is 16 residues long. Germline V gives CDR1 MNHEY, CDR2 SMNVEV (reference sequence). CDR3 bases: TGTGCCAGCAAGTCTAGCGGAAATACGAACACCGGGGAGCTGTTTTTT. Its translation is CASKSSGNTNTGELFF.

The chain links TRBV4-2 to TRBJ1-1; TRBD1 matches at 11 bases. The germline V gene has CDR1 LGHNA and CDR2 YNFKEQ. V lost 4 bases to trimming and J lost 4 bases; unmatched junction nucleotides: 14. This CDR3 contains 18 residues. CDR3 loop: CASSPIGRTGGLGTEAFF. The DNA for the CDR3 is TGTGCCAGCAGCCCAATCGGGCGGACAGGGGGCCTTGGCACTGAAGCTTTCTTT.

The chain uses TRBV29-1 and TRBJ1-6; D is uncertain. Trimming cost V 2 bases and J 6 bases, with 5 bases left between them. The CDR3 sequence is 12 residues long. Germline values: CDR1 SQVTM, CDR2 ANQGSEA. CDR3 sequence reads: CSVERSNSPLHF. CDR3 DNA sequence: TGCAGCGTTGAACGGAGTAATTCACCCCTCCACTTT.